This record concerns one T cell receptor beta chain sequence. There is no known antigen for this receptor. The input lacks base qualities; no much larger clone sits a single base away. The data derive from a study of T cell changes during pregnancy in multiple sclerosis (dated by TCRdb to about 2019). About the investigation overall: Changes in the T cell repertoire over the course of pregnancy were examined in this study in women with multiple sclerosis.

The method was the immunoSEQ multiplex PCR assay. TCRdb carries this immuneACCESS record with in-frame sequences only. Its versions omit some clonotypes, under half of them owing to an unresolved V gene in the studies checked, with the rest unexplained. The sample records approximately 92,000 clones, roughly nine tenths of which are singletons. The ten largest account for 1.5% to 1.7% of the sample. The clonotype comes from a female donor with multiple sclerosis, enrolled in a pregnancy study. The sample in question was peripheral blood, obtained in the first trimester of pregnancy.

CDR3 loop: CASSLGLAGSTDTQYF. The DNA sequence is TGTGCCAGCAGCTTAGGACTAGCGGGCTCCACAGATACGCAGTATTTT. Recombination connected TRBV13 to TRBJ2-3; 9 bases in the middle match TRBD2. The germline V gene (reference sequence) yields PRHDT for CDR1 and FYEKMQ for CDR2. Trimmed from V: 0 bases; trimmed from J: 2 bases; junction bases lacking a gene match: 3. Reading from cysteine to phenylalanine, the CDR3 counts 16 amino acids. The entry retains the CDR3 DNA only, 48 bases that are in frame from base 1. The full variable domain, completed from the reference TRBV13 and TRBJ2-3 proteins outside the CDR3, reads AAGVIQSPRHLIKEKRETATLKCYPIPRHDTVYWYQQGPGQDPQFLISFYEKMQSDKGSIPDRFSAQQFSDYHSELNMSSLELGDSALYFCASSLGLAGSTDTQYFGPGTRLTVL.